The sequence of this T cell receptor (beta chain) was determined in a study of shared clonotypes between healthy human individuals. There are 14 residues in the CDR3. CDR1 and CDR2 from the germline V gene are SNHLY and FYNNEI. The V segment lost 5 bases and the J segment 3 bases; nucleotides outside the gene matches: 6. The authors split each subset's genomic DNA evenly across several immunoSEQ plates. In the study's own analysis: Junction-only sequences produced by ImmunoSEQ had no quality scores, so filtering differed. Assay used: immunoSEQ multiplex PCR; TCRdb lists only in-frame clones, some missing. V, J and clone size are those of that table, while D and trimming were read from the DNA. In the table there are 2 million to 2.5 million clones, approximately 93% of which are singletons.

This receptor was taken from a man aged 18 to 30 in good health. Some clones in this sample may be carry-over from other donors' samples. The chain employs TRBV2 and TRBJ2-5, with TRBD2 identical over 7 bases. The specimen was naive CD4+ T cells from PBMCs. Subset meaning: CD45RA+ positively selected. CDR3 amino acids: CASSFLTSEETQYF. The CDR3 region has the DNA TGTGCCAGCAGTTTCTTAACTAGCGAAGAGACCCAGTACTTC.